This T cell receptor beta chain was captured in a study of metastatic and nonmetastatic thyroid tumors. Study in general: The comparison covered peripheral blood and tumor or nodule tissue in malignant and benign thyroid patients.

As processed by the authors: The distant-metastasis classifier for papillary thyroid cancer was built from CDR3 differences across clinicopathological groups. TCRdb re-clonotyped the PCR reads via MiXCR. Here the V and J calls rest on TCRdb's processing, not on the authors' analysis. The sample yields under 95,000 clones, more than 9.5% seen once. All patients reached thyroid surgery having received no treatment beforehand. Regarding the study as a whole: The reported finding was significantly higher TCR beta diversity in malignant thyroid tumors relative to benign nodules, in blood and tumor.

The CDR3 length is 16 residues. The trim removed 5 bases at V and 2 bases at J, leaving 10 bases unmatched. In germline, CDR1 is SGHDT, CDR2 YYEEEE. At least ten counts were recorded for this clone. Its specificity is unknown. The sequence derives from a female donor with papillary thyroid cancer or a benign thyroid nodule (not recorded which). Some clones in this sample may be carry-over from other donors' samples. The genes are TRBV5-6 and TRBJ2-3; 8 nucleotides align to TRBD2. The sequencing sample was made of blood. CDR3 sequence: CASRGTGGGNTDTQYF. CDR3 coding DNA: TGTGCCAGCAGGGGGACTGGCGGGGGGAACACAGATACGCAGTATTTT.